The 10 T cell receptor beta chains reported below all come from one sample, sequenced in a study of blood T cell repertoires in COVID-19 (dated by TCRdb to about 2020). The receptor library was made with the immunoSEQ multiplex PCR assay. Not all clones reach the TCRdb copy of this immuneACCESS table, which keeps in-frame sequences only. Checked studies attribute under half of the gap to unresolved V genes and leave the rest unexplained. In this sample the table shows about 140,000 clones, 80% of which occur a single time. The leading ten clones occupy approximately 3.5% of the sample. Sequenced sample: peripheral blood. Receptor source: a man between 65 and 85 years old who had recovered from COVID-19.

This clone was detected only a few times. This rearrangement joins TRBV7-2 to TRBJ2-2; D unclear. Germline CDR1 reads SGHTA; CDR2 reads FQGNSA. CDR3 length equals 14 residues. V was cut by 1 base and J by 6 bases, with 9 bases left in between. The DNA for the CDR3 is TGTGCCAGCAGCTTAGGCCTAATCCCCGGGGAGCTGTTTTTT. Translating it yields CASSLGLIPGELFF.

This chain joins TRBV10-1 and TRBJ2-3; possible D gene TRBD2, 5 bases. V lost 0 bases and J lost 4, with 11 bases in between. Germline V gives CDR1 WNHNN, CDR2 SYGVQD (reference sequence). The CDR3 sequence is 15 residues long. The CDR3 DNA is TGCGCCAGCAGTGAGTCGAGGGCGGGTTCAGATACGCAGTATTTT. It yields the protein CASSESRAGSDTQYF.

The chain joins TRBV9 to TRBJ2-5, with TRBD2 matching over 8 bases. CDR3 length: 18 residues. V dropped 3 bases and J dropped 4; count of bases not matched to a gene: 17. CDR1 and CDR2 (germline): SGDLS, YYNGEE. CDR3 region: CASSATGAAGGGGETQYF. The CDR3 DNA sequence: TGTGCCAGCAGCGCCACCGGGGCGGCGGGAGGTGGGGGAGAGACCCAGTACTTC.

The chain uses TRBV6-5 and TRBJ2-1, with D perhaps matching TRBD1 (5 bases). V lost 6 bases and J lost 2, with 8 bases in between. This CDR3 is 13 amino acids long. Germline CDR1 is MNHEY and CDR2 is SVGAGI. The CDR3 DNA is TGTGCCAGCAGACAGGCGACCTACAATGAGCAGTTCTTC. Protein: CASRQATYNEQFF.

V and J are TRBV4-1 and TRBJ2-7; 8 positions agree with TRBD1. V was clipped by 4 bases and J by 4 bases; unmatched bases: 15. CDR3 length: 17 residues. The germline V gene encodes CDR1 MGHRA and CDR2 YSYEKL. The CDR3 sequence is CASSLHDGQGVGYEQYF. CDR3 DNA: TGCGCCAGCAGCCTCCACGACGGACAGGGCGTAGGGTACGAGCAGTACTTC.

This chain uses TRBV30 with TRBJ2-7; D ambiguous. With 0 bases removed from V and 4 bases from J, the gap between germline ends came to 10 bases. Germline assignment: CDR1 GTSNPN and CDR2 SVGIG (reference sequence). This CDR3 is 13 amino acids long. This chain's CDR3 is CAWSVPPRYEQYF. Written as DNA, the CDR3 is TGTGCCTGGAGTGTACCACCGCGTTACGAGCAGTACTTC. Complete variable domain (other parts from reference TRBV30 and TRBJ2-7): SQTIHQWPATLVQPVGSPLSLECTVEGTSNPNLYWYRQAAGRGLQLLFYSVGIGQISSEVPQNLSASRPQDRQFILSSKKLLLSDSGFYLCAWSVPPRYEQYFGPGTRLTVT.

This sequence joins TRBV7-2 and TRBJ2-3; 10 nucleotides agree with TRBD2. V lost 6 bases to trimming and J lost 3 bases; unmatched junction nucleotides: 0. Germline V gene data show CDR1 as SGHTA and CDR2 as FQGNSA. The CDR3 is made up of 13 amino acids. The CDR3 spells CASRLAGTDTQYF. In nucleotides, the CDR3 is TGTGCCAGCAGACTAGCGGGGACAGATACGCAGTATTTT.

This clone has just one count. The chain links TRBV15 to TRBJ2-2, with 8 nucleotides matching TRBD2. V lost 1 base to trimming and J lost 3 bases; unmatched junction nucleotides: 7. This CDR3 is 17 amino acids long. Germline assignment: CDR1 LNHNV and CDR2 YYDKDF (reference sequence). The CDR3 loop is CATSRGPGLAYTGELFF. The CDR3 DNA sequence: TGTGCCACCAGCAGAGGACCCGGACTAGCTTACACCGGGGAGCTGTTTTTT.

This chain links TRBV6-1 with TRBJ2-7; D remains ambiguous. V shed 1 base and J shed 3 bases, with 7 bases lying between them. This CDR3 has 13 amino acids. Germline loops: CDR1 MNHNS, CDR2 SASEGT. This chain's CDR3 is CASSEVPGYEQYF. For the CDR3, the DNA is TGTGCCAGCAGTGAAGTCCCGGGCTACGAGCAGTACTTC.

The V and J genes are TRBV6-1 and TRBJ2-7; 9 bases match TRBD1. J gave up 0 bases and V 3 bases, and 0 bases lay outside the gene matches. The CDR3 has 14 residues. Per germline, CDR1 MNHNS and CDR2 SASEGT. The CDR3 DNA follows: TGTGCCAGCAGTGAGACAGGGGGCTCCTACGAGCAGTACTTC. This translates into CASSETGGSYEQYF.